A selection of T cell receptor beta chains follows, all from one sample in a study of graft-versus-host responses after intestinal transplantation. These receptors' targets are unknown. TCRdb's copy holds only in-frame clones and misses some; the assay was immunoSEQ multiplex PCR. The data show approximately 70,000 clones, with 84% seen just once and less than 0.45% held by the top ten. Here the sequenced sample was unstimulated CD4+ T cells sorted from spleen or lymph node cells, taken before transplant. Every receptor here comes from a human donor who was the organ donor for an intestinal transplant. The CDR3 runs from the conserved cysteine through the conserved F or W. D genes are given only for firm matches. Clone size, where shown, is once, few, many, or a class for clones that have expanded.

>NA|NA|TRBJ1-4|14|TRBV6-6
CASNWAGLGEKLFF
TGTGCCAGCAACTGGGCGGGCCTTGGGGAAAAACTGTTTTTT
>NA|NA|TRBJ2-1|13|TRBV7-6
CASSLRLDNEQFF
TGTGCCAGCAGCTTACGACTTGACAATGAGCAGTTCTTC
>NA|NA|TRBJ1-4|15|TRBV4-2
CASSPQSTTNEKLFF
TGTGCCAGCAGCCCACAGTCCACAACTAATGAAAAACTGTTTTTT
>NA|NA|TRBJ1-1|14|TRBV9
CASSVVGPGAEAFF
TGTGCCAGCAGCGTAGTGGGACCGGGGGCTGAAGCTTTCTTT
>TRBD2|few|TRBJ2-1|19|TRBV19
CASSISGSGGPSSYNEQFF
TGTGCCAGTAGTATTTCTGGTAGCGGGGGGCCGAGCTCCTACAATGAGCAGTTCTTC
>TRBD2|NA|TRBJ2-5|17|TRBV4-1
CASSQAGGQAFSLTQYF
TGCGCCAGCAGCCAGGCGGGGGGGCAGGCGTTCTCCTTGACCCAGTACTTC
>NA|few|TRBJ1-6|13|TRBV28
CASSLKIREALHF
TGTGCCAGCAGTTTAAAGATCCGGGAAGCCCTCCACTTT
>TRBD2|once|TRBJ2-1|16|TRBV30
CAWSTLAGVRYNEQFF
TGTGCCTGGAGTACCCTAGCGGGGGTCCGTTACAATGAGCAGTTCTTC
>TRBD1|once|TRBJ1-5|13|TRBV27
CASSFDRDQPQHF
TGTGCCAGCAGTTTCGACAGGGATCAGCCCCAGCATTTT
>NA|once|TRBJ1-6|13|TRBV7-2
CASSSWSGSPLHF
TGTGCCAGCAGCTCCTGGAGTGGATCACCCCTCCACTTT
>NA|NA|TRBJ2-3|13|TRBV9
CASSASTEDTQYF
TGTGCCAGCAGCGCCTCGACAGAAGATACGCAGTATTTT
>TRBD1|NA|TRBJ1-6|13|TRBV28
CASSYRGGSPLHF
TGTGCCAGCAGTTACAGGGGCGGTTCACCCCTCCACTTT
>TRBD1|NA|TRBJ1-4|14|TRBV28
CASSRGQEREKLFF
TGTGCCAGCAGTCGGGGACAGGAGCGTGAAAAACTGTTTTTT
>NA|NA|TRBJ1-2|13|TRBV11-2
CASSLDGRDGYTF
TGTGCCAGCAGCTTAGATGGGAGGGATGGCTACACCTTC
>NA|NA|TRBJ2-5|15|TRBV5-1
CASSLSSQQTGAQYF
TGCGCCAGCAGCTTGAGCAGCCAGCAGACGGGGGCCCAGTACTTC
>TRBD2|NA|TRBJ2-5|17|TRBV7-7
CASSPRPSGANQETQYF
TGTGCTAGCAGCCCCCGCCCCAGCGGGGCCAACCAAGAGACCCAGTACTTC
>NA|once|TRBJ1-2|13|TRBV2
CASSLTGLYGYTF
TGTGCCAGCAGTCTCACAGGGCTCTATGGCTACACCTTC
>NA|once|TRBJ1-5|14|TRBV5-4
CATSSRGSNQPQHF
TGTGCGACAAGTAGCAGGGGAAGCAATCAGCCCCAGCATTTT
>TRBD1|NA|TRBJ2-3|17|TRBV5-4
CASNLPDRVMGTDTQYF
TGTGCCAGCAACCTACCTGACAGGGTGATGGGCACAGATACGCAGTATTTT
>TRBD2|NA|TRBJ2-1|17|TRBV7-3
CASSLLTSGGSPGKQFF
TGTGCCAGCAGCCTGTTGACTAGCGGGGGGAGCCCAGGGAAGCAGTTCTTC
>TRBD1|NA|TRBJ1-4|15|TRBV7-9
CASSLHQGQNEKLFF
TGTGCCAGCAGCTTACATCAGGGACAGAATGAAAAACTGTTTTTT
>NA|few|TRBJ1-1|17|TRBV7-3
CASRPGRVGVLDTEAFF
TGTGCCAGCAGACCTGGGAGGGTTGGAGTCCTGGACACTGAAGCTTTCTTT
>TRBD1|NA|TRBJ1-4|14|TRBV2
CASSLQGAREKLFF
TGTGCCAGCAGCCTACAGGGGGCACGTGAAAAACTGTTTTTT
>NA|once|TRBJ1-1|13|TRBV28
CASRGGGETEAFF
TGTGCCAGCAGGGGTGGGGGGGAAACTGAAGCTTTCTTT
>TRBD1|NA|TRBJ2-5|13|TRBV6-1
CASSTQGMKTQYF
TGTGCCAGCAGCACACAGGGGATGAAGACCCAGTACTTC
>TRBD1|NA|TRBJ2-2|15|TRBV11-3
CASSVGTANTGELFF
TGTGCCAGCAGCGTCGGGACAGCGAACACCGGGGAGCTGTTTTTT
>NA|NA|TRBJ2-5|14|TRBV5-4
CASSLERIQETQYF
TGTGCCAGCAGCTTGGAGCGAATCCAAGAGACCCAGTACTTC
>TRBD1|NA|TRBJ2-2|17|TRBV7-2
CASSLNLGTGGGGELFF
TGTGCCAGCAGCCTGAATCTCGGGACAGGGGGGGGCGGGGAGCTGTTTTTT
>TRBD1|NA|TRBJ2-3|18|TRBV6-1
CASSGRDRGRGTTDTQYF
TGTGCCAGCAGTGGACGGGACAGGGGGCGCGGGACGACAGATACGCAGTATTTT
>TRBD2|NA|TRBJ2-2|14|TRBV11-2
CATSGGLNTGELFF
TGTGCCACAAGCGGGGGCCTTAACACCGGGGAGCTGTTTTTT
>NA|NA|TRBJ2-2|15|TRBV7-2
CASSSAGTVTGELFF
TGTGCCAGCTCCTCCGCCGGGACTGTGACCGGGGAGCTGTTTTTT
>TRBD1|NA|TRBJ1-2|13|TRBV30
CAWSGTGYYGYTF
TGTGCCTGGAGCGGGACAGGGTACTATGGCTACACCTTC
>NA|NA|TRBJ1-5|16|TRBV5-5
CASSWGGAGGNQPQHF
TGTGCCAGCAGCTGGGGGGGCGCAGGGGGCAATCAGCCCCAGCATTTT
>TRBD1|NA|TRBJ1-1|14|TRBV5-1
CASSFGGQVQEAFF
TGCGCCAGCAGCTTTGGGGGACAGGTGCAAGAAGCTTTCTTT
>TRBD1|few|TRBJ1-3|15|TRBV7-2
CASSSPGQGLGTIYF
TGTGCCAGCAGCTCGCCTGGACAGGGTCTGGGAACCATATATTTT
>NA|once|TRBJ1-6|13|TRBV11-3
CASSLRGDSPLHF
TGTGCCAGCAGCTTGCGGGGGGACTCACCCCTCCACTTT
>NA|NA|TRBJ1-5|14|TRBV5-6
CASSFFGVSEPQHF
TGTGCCAGCAGCTTCTTCGGTGTTTCGGAGCCCCAGCATTTT
>TRBD1|NA|TRBJ2-1|14|TRBV2
CASEPGGPPNEQFF
TGTGCCAGCGAACCAGGGGGCCCCCCGAATGAGCAGTTCTTC
>NA|NA|TRBJ1-3|13|TRBV2
CASRDSPGNTIYF
TGTGCCAGCAGGGACAGCCCTGGAAACACCATATATTTT
>TRBD2|NA|TRBJ2-3|17|TRBV4-2
CASSQDRTSGSTDTQYF
TGTGCCAGCAGCCAAGATCGAACTAGCGGGAGCACAGATACGCAGTATTTT
>NA|NA|TRBJ1-4|13|TRBV10-3
CAIGGGAGEKLFF
TGTGCCATCGGAGGAGGGGCAGGTGAAAAACTGTTTTTT
>NA|NA|TRBJ1-2|19|TRBV4-1
CASSQDPREAQGGYYGYTF
TGCGCCAGCAGCCAAGATCCCCGGGAGGCGCAGGGAGGTTACTATGGCTACACCTTC
>NA|NA|TRBJ1-2|13|TRBV30
CAWSVSAGRGYTF
TGTGCCTGGAGTGTATCTGCAGGTAGAGGCTACACCTTC
>TRBD2|NA|TRBJ2-5|16|TRBV6-5
CASSYSSGGAGETQYF
TGTGCCAGCAGTTACTCGAGCGGGGGGGCTGGAGAGACCCAGTACTTC
>NA|once|TRBJ2-4|14|TRBV28
CASSLHRAKNIQYF
TGTGCCAGCAGTTTACACAGGGCCAAAAACATTCAGTACTTC
>NA|NA|TRBJ1-1|15|TRBV25-1
CASSVGIGGTTEAFF
TGTGCCAGCAGTGTAGGTATTGGGGGGACCACTGAAGCTTTCTTT